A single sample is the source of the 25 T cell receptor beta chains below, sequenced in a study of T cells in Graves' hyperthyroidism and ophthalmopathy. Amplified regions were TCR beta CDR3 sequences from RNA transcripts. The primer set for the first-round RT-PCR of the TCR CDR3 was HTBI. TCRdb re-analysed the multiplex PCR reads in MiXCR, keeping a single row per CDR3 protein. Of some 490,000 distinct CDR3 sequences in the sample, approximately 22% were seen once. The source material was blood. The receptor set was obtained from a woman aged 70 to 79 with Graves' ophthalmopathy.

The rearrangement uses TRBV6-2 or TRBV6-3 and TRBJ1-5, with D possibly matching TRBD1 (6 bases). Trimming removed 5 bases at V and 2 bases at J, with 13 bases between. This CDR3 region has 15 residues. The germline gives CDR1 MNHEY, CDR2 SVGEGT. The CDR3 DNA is TGTGCCAGCAGTCAACAGGGAGGTGGCAATCAGCCCCAGCATTTT. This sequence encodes CASSQQGGGNQPQHF.

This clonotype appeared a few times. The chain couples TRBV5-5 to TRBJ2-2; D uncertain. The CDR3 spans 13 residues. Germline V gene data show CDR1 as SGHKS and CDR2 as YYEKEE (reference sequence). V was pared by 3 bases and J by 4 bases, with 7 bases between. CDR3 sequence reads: CASSWIATGELFF. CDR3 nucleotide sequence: TGTGCCAGCAGCTGGATCGCCACCGGGGAGCTGTTTTTT.

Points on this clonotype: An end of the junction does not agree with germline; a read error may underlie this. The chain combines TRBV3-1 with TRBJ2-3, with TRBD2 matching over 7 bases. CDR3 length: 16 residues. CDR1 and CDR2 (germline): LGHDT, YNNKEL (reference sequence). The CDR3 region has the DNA TGTGCCAGCAGCCAAGGTCTAGCGGCTAGCACAGATATGCAGTATTTT. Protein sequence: CASSQGLAASTDMQYF.

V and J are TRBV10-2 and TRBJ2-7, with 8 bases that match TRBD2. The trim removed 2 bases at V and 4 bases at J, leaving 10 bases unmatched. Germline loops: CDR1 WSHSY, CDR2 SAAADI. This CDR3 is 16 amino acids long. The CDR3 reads CASSEVASGLPYEQYF. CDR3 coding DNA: TGCGCCAGCAGTGAGGTAGCTAGCGGGCTTCCTTACGAGCAGTACTTC.

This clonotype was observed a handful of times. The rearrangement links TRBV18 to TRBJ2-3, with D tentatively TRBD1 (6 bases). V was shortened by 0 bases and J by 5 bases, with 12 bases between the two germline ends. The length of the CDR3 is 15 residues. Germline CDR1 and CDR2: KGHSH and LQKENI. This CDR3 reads CASSPPTGYGDTQYF. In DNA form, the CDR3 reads TGTGCCAGCTCACCACCTACAGGGTATGGAGATACGCAGTATTTT.

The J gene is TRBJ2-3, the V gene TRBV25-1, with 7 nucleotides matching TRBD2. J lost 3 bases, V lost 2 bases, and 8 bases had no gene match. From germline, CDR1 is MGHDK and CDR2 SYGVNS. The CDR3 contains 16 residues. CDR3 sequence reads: CASSEDAGVRTDTQYF. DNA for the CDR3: TGTGCCAGCAGTGAAGACGCGGGAGTGAGGACAGATACGCAGTATTTT. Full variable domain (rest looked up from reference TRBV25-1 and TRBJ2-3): EADIYQTPRYLVIGTGKKITLECSQTMGHDKMYWYQQDPGMELHLIHYSYGVNSTEKGDLSSESTVSRIRTEHFPLTLESARPSHTSQYLCASSEDAGVRTDTQYFGPGTRLTVL.

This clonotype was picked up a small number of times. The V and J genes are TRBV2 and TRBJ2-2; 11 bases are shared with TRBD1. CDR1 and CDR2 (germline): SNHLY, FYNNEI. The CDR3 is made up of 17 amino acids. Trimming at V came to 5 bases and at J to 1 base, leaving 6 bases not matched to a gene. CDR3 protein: CASSPRTGGLNTGELFF. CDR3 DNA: TGTGCCAGCAGTCCGCGGACAGGGGGCCTGAACACCGGGGAGCTGTTTTTT.

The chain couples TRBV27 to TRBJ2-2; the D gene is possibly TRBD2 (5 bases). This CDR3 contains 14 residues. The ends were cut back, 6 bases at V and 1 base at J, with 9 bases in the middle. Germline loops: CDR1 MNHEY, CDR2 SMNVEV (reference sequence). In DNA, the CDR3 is TGTGCCAGCAGCGACTACCTGAACACCGGGGAGCTGTTTTTT. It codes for CASSDYLNTGELFF.

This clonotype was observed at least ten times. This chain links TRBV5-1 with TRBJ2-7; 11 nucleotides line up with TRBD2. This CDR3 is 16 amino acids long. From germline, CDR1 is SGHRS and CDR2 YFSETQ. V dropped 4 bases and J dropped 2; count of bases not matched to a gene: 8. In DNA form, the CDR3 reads TGCGCCAGCAGCAGATCCGGGACTAGCGGACCCTACGAGCAGTACTTC. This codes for CASSRSGTSGPYEQYF.

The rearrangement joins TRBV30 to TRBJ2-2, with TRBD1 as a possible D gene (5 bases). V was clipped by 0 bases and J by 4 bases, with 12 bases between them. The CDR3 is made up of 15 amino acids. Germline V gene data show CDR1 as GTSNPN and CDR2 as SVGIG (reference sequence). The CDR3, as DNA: TGTGCCTGGAGTGTACCAGGACACCTCACCGGGGAGCTGTTTTTT. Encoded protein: CAWSVPGHLTGELFF.

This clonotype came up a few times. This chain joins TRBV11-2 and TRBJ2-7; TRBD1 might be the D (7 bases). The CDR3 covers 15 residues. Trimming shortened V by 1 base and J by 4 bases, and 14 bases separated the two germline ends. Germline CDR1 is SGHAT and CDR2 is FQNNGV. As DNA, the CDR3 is TGTGCCAGCAGCTTAGGGGCAGGGGGGTTTTACGAGCAGTACTTC. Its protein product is CASSLGAGGFYEQYF.

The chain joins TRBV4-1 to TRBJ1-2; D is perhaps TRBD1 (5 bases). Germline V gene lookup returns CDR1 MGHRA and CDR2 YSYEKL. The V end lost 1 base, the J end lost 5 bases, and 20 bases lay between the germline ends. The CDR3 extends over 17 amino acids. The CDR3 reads CASSQAGGGVNWYGYTF. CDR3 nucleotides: TGCGCCAGCAGCCAAGCTGGTGGAGGGGTGAATTGGTATGGCTACACCTTC.

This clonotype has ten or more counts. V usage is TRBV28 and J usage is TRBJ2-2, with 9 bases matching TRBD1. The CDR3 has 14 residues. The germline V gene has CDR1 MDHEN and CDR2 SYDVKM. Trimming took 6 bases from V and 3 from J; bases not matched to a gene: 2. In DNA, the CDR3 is TGTGCCAGCAGGCACAGGGGGCACACCGGGGAGCTGTTTTTT. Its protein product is CASRHRGHTGELFF.

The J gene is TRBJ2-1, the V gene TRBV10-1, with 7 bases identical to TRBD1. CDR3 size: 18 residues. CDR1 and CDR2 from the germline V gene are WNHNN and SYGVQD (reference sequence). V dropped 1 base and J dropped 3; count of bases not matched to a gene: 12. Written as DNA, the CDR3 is TGCGCCAGCAGTGAGTTAATCGACAGGGAGACCTACTACAATGAGCAGTTCTTC. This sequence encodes CASSELIDRETYYNEQFF.

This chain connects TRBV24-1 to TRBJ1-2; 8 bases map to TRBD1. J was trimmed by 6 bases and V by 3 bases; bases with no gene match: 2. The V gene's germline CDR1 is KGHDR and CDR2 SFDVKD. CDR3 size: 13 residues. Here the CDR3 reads CATSDRTGHGYTF. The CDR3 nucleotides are TGTGCCACCAGTGATAGGACAGGGCATGGCTACACCTTC.

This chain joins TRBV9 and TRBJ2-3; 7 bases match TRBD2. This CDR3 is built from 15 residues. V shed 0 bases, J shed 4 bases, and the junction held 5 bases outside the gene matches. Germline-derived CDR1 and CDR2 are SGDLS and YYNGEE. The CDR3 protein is CASSVDPGGSDTQYF. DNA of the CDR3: TGTGCCAGCAGCGTAGACCCGGGAGGATCAGATACGCAGTATTTT. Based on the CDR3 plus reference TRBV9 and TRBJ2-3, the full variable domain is DSGVTQTPKHLITATGQRVTLRCSPRSGDLSVYWYQQSLDQGLQFLIQYYNGEERAKGNILERFSAQQFPDLHSELNLSSLELGDSALYFCASSVDPGGSDTQYFGPGTRLTVL.

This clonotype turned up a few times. This chain's CDR3 is CASSHAGTTYGYTF. In nucleotides, the CDR3 is TGTGCCAGCAGCCACGCCGGGACCACCTATGGCTACACCTTC. The chain recombines TRBV3-1 with TRBJ1-2, with D perhaps matching TRBD1 (5 bases). Per germline, CDR1 LGHDT and CDR2 YNNKEL (reference sequence). The V end was cut by 3 bases, the J end by 4 bases, with 12 bases between. The CDR3 runs 14 residues. Combining the CDR3 with reference TRBV3-1 and TRBJ1-2 gives the whole variable domain DTAVSQTPKYLVTQMGNDKSIKCEQNLGHDTMYWYKQDSKKFLKIMFSYNNKELIINETVPNRFSPKSPDKAHLNLHINSLELGDSAVYFCASSHAGTTYGYTFGSGTRLTVV.

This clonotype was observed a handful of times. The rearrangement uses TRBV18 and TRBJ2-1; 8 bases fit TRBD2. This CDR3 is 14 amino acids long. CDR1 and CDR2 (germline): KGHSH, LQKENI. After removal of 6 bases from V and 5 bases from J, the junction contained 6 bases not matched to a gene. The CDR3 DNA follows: TGTGCCAGCTCTCCCGGGACTAGTAACAATGAGCAGTTCTTC. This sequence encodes CASSPGTSNNEQFF.

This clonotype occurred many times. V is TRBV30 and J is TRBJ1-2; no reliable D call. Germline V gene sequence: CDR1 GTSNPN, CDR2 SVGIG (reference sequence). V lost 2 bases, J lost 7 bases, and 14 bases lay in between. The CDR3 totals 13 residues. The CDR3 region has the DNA TGTGCCTGGAGTCGGGCGTATATGTCTGGCTACACCTTC. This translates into CAWSRAYMSGYTF. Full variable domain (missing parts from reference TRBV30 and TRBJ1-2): SQTIHQWPATLVQPVGSPLSLECTVEGTSNPNLYWYRQAAGRGLQLLFYSVGIGQISSEVPQNLSASRPQDRQFILSSKKLLLSDSGFYLCAWSRAYMSGYTFGSGTRLTVV.

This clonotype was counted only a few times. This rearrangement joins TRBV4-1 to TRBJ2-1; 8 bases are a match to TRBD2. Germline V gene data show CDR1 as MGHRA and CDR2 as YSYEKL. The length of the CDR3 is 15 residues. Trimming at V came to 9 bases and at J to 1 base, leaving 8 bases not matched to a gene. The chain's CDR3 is CASSHSGTSYNEQFF. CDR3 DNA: TGCGCCAGTTCACATAGCGGGACGTCCTACAATGAGCAGTTCTTC.

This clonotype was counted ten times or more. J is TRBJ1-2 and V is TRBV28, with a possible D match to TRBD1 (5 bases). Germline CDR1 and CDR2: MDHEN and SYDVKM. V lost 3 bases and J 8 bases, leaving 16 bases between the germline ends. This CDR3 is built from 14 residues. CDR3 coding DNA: TGTGCCAGCAGTTTTTGGGGCGGTACTATGGGCTACACCTTC. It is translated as CASSFWGGTMGYTF.

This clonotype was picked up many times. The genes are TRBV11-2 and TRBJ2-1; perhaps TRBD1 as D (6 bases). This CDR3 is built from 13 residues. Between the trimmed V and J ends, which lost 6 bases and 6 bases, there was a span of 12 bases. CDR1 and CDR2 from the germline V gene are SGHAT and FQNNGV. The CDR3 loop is CASSVTGSNEQFF. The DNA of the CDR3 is TGTGCCAGCAGTGTCACAGGGAGCAATGAGCAGTTCTTC.

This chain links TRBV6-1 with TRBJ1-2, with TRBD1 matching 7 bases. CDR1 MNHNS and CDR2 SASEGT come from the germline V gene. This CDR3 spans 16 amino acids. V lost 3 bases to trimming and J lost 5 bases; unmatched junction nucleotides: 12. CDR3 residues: CASSESSQGWLYGYTF. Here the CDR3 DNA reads TGTGCCAGCAGTGAGAGTTCACAGGGGTGGTTATATGGCTACACCTTC.

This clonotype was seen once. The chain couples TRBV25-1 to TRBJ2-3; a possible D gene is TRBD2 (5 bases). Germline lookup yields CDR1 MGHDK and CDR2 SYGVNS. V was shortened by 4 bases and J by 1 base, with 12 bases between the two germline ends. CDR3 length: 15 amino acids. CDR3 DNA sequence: TGTGCCAGCAGTGCTGAGGGATACGGCACAGATACGCAGTATTTT. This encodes CASSAEGYGTDTQYF. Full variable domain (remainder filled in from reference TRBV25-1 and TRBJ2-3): EADIYQTPRYLVIGTGKKITLECSQTMGHDKMYWYQQDPGMELHLIHYSYGVNSTEKGDLSSESTVSRIRTEHFPLTLESARPSHTSQYLCASSAEGYGTDTQYFGPGTRLTVL.

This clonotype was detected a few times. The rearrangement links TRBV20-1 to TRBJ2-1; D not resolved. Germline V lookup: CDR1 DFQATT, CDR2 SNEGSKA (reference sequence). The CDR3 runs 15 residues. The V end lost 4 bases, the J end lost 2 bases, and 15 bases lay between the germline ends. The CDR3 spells CSATVLATPYNEQFF. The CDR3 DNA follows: TGCAGTGCTACCGTACTGGCGACACCCTACAATGAGCAGTTCTTC.